This section outlines one T cell receptor (beta chain) sequence together with its context. Antigen specificity is unknown. Per germline, CDR1 GTSNPN and CDR2 SVGIG (reference sequence). With 6 bases removed from V and 7 bases from J, the gap between germline ends came to 19 bases. The CDR3 loop spans 14 amino acids. Expressed TCRB transcripts got sequenced, as all isolated RNA was reverse transcribed. The method was immunoSEQ multiplex PCR; TCRdb's version includes in-frame clones alone and lacks a portion of them. Among about 53,000 clones, around 60% were seen once, and the ten largest hold approximately 0.3%. This sample is drawn from a study of beta chain features in type 1 diabetes. Whole-study results and caveats: Shorter TCRB CDR3s, moderately but significantly so, marked every one of the four CD4+ subsets in Type 1 diabetes patients.

Input material: stem cell memory CD4+ T cells from blood. This sequence originates from a woman aged 25 to 45 with type 1 diabetes. This sequence joins TRBV30 and TRBJ1-5; tentatively, D is TRBD1 (5 bases). This CDR3 reads CACTGEGSGQPQHF. The DNA for the CDR3 is TGTGCCTGTACCGGGGAGGGGAGCGGGCAGCCCCAGCATTTT.